Shown below are 2 T cell receptor beta chains from a single sample sequenced in a study of T cell repertoires in cytomegalovirus infection (dated by TCRdb to between 2018 and 2021). The sequencing machine was an Illumina HiSeq 1500. Using fastp trimming at Q25 and MiXCR clonotype assembly, TCRdb reanalyzed the public sequencing data and kept in-frame beta chains. Rows are unified per CDR3 protein, each entry keeping the most common DNA and genes. The sample records roughly 250,000 distinct CDR3 sequences, 10% to 15% of which are singletons. Around 1.6% of the sample is taken by the ten largest. The source material was PBMCs. These receptors originate from a human donor in good health (CMV status not recorded). Some clones in this sample may be carry-over from other donors' samples.

This clonotype was recorded at least ten times. This chain connects TRBV6-1 to TRBJ2-1; a possible D gene is TRBD2 (6 bases). Germline assignment: CDR1 MNHNS and CDR2 SASEGT. V lost 6 bases and J lost 9, with 18 bases in between. This CDR3 is built from 14 residues. CDR3 nucleotide sequence: TGTGCCAGCAGCCCTAAGACTAGTCCGGGTGAGCAGTTCTTC. This translates into CASSPKTSPGEQFF.

The gene calls are TRBV9 and TRBJ2-1; 11 nucleotides match TRBD2. The CDR3 sequence is 15 residues long. V was clipped by 6 bases and J by 5 bases; unmatched bases: 7. The germline V gene has CDR1 SGDLS and CDR2 YYNGEE. CDR3 loop: CASNSPGLADNEQFF. CDR3 in DNA: TGTGCCAGCAACAGCCCGGGACTAGCGGACAATGAGCAGTTCTTC.